Listed below are T cell receptor beta chains from one sample, sequenced in a study of T cell responses to AZD1222 COVID-19 vaccine. The table came from immunoSEQ multiplex PCR; TCRdb's copy has only in-frame clones and leaves some out. The repertoire holds 150,000 or so clones, 80% to 95% seen once, with about 2.5% in the top ten. Specimen: peripheral blood, collected on day 0 of AZD1222 vaccination. The source is an adult in good health. Each CDR3 is given with its conserved first and last residue. The order of the fields is J gene, clone size, V gene, D gene, CDR3 protein, CDR3 DNA. A D gene is named only where the DNA matches it firmly. Part of the rows lack a size; the others show once, few, many or a class for expanded clones.

j_call: TRBJ1-1; clone_size: NA; v_call: TRBV2; d_call: NA; cdr3_aa: CASSARQSATNTEAFF; cdr3_nt: TGTGCCAGCAGTGCACGACAGTCAGCGACGAACACTGAAGCTTTCTTT
j_call: TRBJ1-4; clone_size: NA; v_call: TRBV30; d_call: NA; cdr3_aa: CAWSVRLNEKLFF; cdr3_nt: TGTGCCTGGAGCGTTCGGTTAAATGAAAAACTGTTTTTT
j_call: TRBJ2-7; clone_size: NA; v_call: TRBV7-6; d_call: NA; cdr3_aa: CASSSTVGVYEQYF; cdr3_nt: TGTGCCAGCAGCTCTACGGTGGGGGTTTACGAGCAGTACTTC
j_call: TRBJ2-7; clone_size: NA; v_call: TRBV5-1; d_call: NA; cdr3_aa: CASSSQGGIYEQYF; cdr3_nt: TGCGCCAGCAGCTCTCAGGGTGGTATCTACGAGCAGTACTTC
j_call: TRBJ2-7; clone_size: NA; v_call: TRBV3-1/TRBV3-2; d_call: NA; cdr3_aa: CASSHGYEQYF; cdr3_nt: TGTGCCAGCAGCCACGGGTACGAGCAGTACTTC
j_call: TRBJ1-1; clone_size: NA; v_call: TRBV30; d_call: NA; cdr3_aa: CAWTGTEAFF; cdr3_nt: TGTGCCTGGACAGGTACTGAAGCTTTCTTT
j_call: TRBJ1-2; clone_size: NA; v_call: TRBV5-8; d_call: NA; cdr3_aa: CASSEKGRGGYTF; cdr3_nt: TGTGCCAGCAGCGAGAAGGGACGGGGGGGCTACACCTTC
j_call: TRBJ2-6; clone_size: once; v_call: TRBV7-2; d_call: NA; cdr3_aa: CASSLGGANVLTF; cdr3_nt: TGTGCCAGCAGCTTAGGGGGGGCCAACGTCCTGACTTTC
j_call: TRBJ2-1; clone_size: NA; v_call: TRBV27; d_call: NA; cdr3_aa: CASSFSGIRQFF; cdr3_nt: TGTGCCAGCAGTTTCTCCGGGATTCGGCAGTTCTTC
j_call: TRBJ1-3; clone_size: NA; v_call: TRBV19; d_call: NA; cdr3_aa: CASSMGHQTSGNTIYF; cdr3_nt: TGTGCCAGTAGTATGGGACACCAAACCTCTGGAAACACCATATATTTT
j_call: TRBJ1-2; clone_size: NA; v_call: TRBV12-3/TRBV12-4; d_call: NA; cdr3_aa: CASSFGTHYGYTF; cdr3_nt: TGTGCCAGCAGTTTCGGGACACATTATGGCTACACCTTC
j_call: TRBJ2-2; clone_size: NA; v_call: TRBV24-1; d_call: TRBD1; cdr3_aa: CATSDSGQTTGELFF; cdr3_nt: TGTGCCACCAGTGATTCGGGACAGACCACCGGGGAGCTGTTTTTT
j_call: TRBJ1-5; clone_size: NA; v_call: TRBV12-3/TRBV12-4; d_call: NA; cdr3_aa: CASKGSNQPQHF; cdr3_nt: TGTGCCAGCAAGGGGAGCAATCAGCCCCAGCATTTT
j_call: TRBJ1-6; clone_size: few; v_call: TRBV18; d_call: NA; cdr3_aa: CASSPSSNSPLHF; cdr3_nt: TGTGCCAGCTCACCGAGCAGCAATTCACCCCTCCACTTT
j_call: TRBJ2-5; clone_size: NA; v_call: TRBV5-4; d_call: NA; cdr3_aa: CASSSRDRVETQYF; cdr3_nt: TGTGCCAGCAGCTCCAGGGATAGGGTAGAGACCCAGTACTTC
j_call: TRBJ2-2; clone_size: NA; v_call: TRBV6-5; d_call: NA; cdr3_aa: CASRTGRAGELFF; cdr3_nt: TGTGCCAGCAGAACCGGACGTGCCGGGGAGCTGTTTTTT
j_call: TRBJ1-6; clone_size: NA; v_call: TRBV5-8; d_call: NA; cdr3_aa: CASRTSGNSYNSPLHF; cdr3_nt: TGTGCCAGCAGGACCTCAGGGAACTCCTATAATTCACCCCTCCACTTT
j_call: TRBJ2-3; clone_size: NA; v_call: TRBV4-2; d_call: TRBD2; cdr3_aa: CASSQRDDSGGRDAQYF; cdr3_nt: TGTGCCAGCAGCCAACGGGACGATAGCGGGGGCCGGGACGCGCAGTATTTT
j_call: TRBJ1-3; clone_size: few; v_call: TRBV30; d_call: TRBD1; cdr3_aa: CAWGQGGSGNTIYF; cdr3_nt: TGTGCCTGGGGACAGGGAGGCTCTGGAAACACCATATATTTT
j_call: TRBJ2-3; clone_size: NA; v_call: TRBV15; d_call: TRBD1; cdr3_aa: CATSIDRGRGSTDTQYF; cdr3_nt: TGTGCCACCAGCATCGACAGGGGGCGCGGGAGCACAGATACGCAGTATTTT